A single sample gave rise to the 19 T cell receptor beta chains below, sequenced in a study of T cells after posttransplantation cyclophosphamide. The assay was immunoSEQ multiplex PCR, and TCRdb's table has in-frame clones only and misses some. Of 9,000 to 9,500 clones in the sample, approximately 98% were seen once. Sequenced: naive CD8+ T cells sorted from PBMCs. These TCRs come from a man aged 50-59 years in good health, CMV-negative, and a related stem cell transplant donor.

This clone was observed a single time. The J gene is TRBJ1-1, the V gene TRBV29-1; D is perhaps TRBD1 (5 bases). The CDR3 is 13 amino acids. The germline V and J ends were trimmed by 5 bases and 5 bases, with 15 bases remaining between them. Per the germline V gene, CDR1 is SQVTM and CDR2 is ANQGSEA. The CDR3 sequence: CSVSLQGRTEAFF. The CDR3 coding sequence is TGCAGCGTTTCACTGCAGGGCAGGACTGAAGCTTTCTTT.

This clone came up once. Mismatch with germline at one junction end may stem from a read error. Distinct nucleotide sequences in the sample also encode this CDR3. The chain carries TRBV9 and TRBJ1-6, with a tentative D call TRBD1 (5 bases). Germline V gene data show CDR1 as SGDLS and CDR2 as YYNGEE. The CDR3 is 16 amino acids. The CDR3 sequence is CASSVGQGSYNSPLHF. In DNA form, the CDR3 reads TGTGCCAGCAGCGTAGGTCAGGGATCCTATAATTCCCCCCTCCACTTT.

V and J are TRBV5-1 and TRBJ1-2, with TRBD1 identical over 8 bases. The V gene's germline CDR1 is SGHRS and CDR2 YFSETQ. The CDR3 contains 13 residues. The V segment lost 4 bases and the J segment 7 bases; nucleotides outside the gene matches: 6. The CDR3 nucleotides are TGCGCCAGCAGCACCCAACAGGGGGGTGGCTACACCTTC. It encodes CASSTQQGGGYTF.

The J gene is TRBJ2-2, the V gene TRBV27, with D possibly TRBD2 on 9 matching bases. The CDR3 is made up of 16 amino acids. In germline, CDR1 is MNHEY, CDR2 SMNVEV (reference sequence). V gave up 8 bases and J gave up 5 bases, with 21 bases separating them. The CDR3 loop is CASQGAGGRETGELFF. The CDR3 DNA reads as TGTGCCAGCCAGGGGGCGGGCGGGAGGGAGACCGGGGAGCTGTTTTTT.

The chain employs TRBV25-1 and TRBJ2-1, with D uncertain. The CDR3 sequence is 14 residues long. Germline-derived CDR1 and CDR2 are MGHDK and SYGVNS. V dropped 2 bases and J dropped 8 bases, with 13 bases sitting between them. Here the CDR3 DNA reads TGTGCCAGCAGTGAACAGGCCCCTCCCTATGAGCAGTTCTTC. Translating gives CASSEQAPPYEQFF.

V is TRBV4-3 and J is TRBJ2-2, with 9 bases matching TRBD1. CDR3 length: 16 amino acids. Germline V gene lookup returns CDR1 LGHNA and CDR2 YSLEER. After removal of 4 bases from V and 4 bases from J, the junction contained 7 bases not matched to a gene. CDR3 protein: CASSPRDRVTTGELFF. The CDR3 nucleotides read TGCGCCAGCAGCCCCCGGGACAGGGTGACCACCGGGGAGCTGTTTTTT.

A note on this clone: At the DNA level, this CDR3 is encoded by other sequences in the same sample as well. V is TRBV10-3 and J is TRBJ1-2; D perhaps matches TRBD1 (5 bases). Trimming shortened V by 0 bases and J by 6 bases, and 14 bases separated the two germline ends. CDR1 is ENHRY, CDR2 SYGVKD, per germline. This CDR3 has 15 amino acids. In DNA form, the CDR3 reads TGTGCCATCAGTGAGTCGAAAGGCAGGGCGAATGGCTACACCTTC. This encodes CAISESKGRANGYTF.

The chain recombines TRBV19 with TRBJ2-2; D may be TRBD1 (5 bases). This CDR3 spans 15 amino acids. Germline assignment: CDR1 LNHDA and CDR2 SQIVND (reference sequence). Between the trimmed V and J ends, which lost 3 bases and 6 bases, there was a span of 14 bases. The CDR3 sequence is CASSISGKGAGELFF. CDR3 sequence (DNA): TGTGCCAGTAGTATTTCAGGGAAGGGCGCCGGGGAGCTGTTTTTT.

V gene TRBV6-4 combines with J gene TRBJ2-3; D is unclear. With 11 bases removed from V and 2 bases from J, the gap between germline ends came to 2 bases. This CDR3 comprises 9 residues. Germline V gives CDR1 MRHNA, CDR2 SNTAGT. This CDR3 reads CAYTDTQYF. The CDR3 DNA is TGTGCCTACACAGATACGCAGTATTTT.

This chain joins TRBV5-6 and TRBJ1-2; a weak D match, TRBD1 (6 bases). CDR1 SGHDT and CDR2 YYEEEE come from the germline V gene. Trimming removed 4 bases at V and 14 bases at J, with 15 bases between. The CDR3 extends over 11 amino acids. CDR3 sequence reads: CASSTGGARTF. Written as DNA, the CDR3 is TGTGCCAGCAGCACGGGGGGGGCGCGGACCTTC.

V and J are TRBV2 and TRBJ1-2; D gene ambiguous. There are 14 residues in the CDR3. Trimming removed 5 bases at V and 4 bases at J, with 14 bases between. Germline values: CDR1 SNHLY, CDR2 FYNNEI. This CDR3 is CASSTGVRLYGYTF. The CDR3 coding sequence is TGTGCCAGCAGTACGGGTGTTAGGCTCTATGGCTACACCTTC.

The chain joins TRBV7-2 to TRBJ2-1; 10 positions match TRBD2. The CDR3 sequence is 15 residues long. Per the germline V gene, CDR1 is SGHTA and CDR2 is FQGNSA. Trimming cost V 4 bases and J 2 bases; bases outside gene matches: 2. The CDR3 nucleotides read TGTGCCAGCAGCTACCTAGCGGGGGCCTACAATGAGCAGTTCTTC. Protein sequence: CASSYLAGAYNEQFF.

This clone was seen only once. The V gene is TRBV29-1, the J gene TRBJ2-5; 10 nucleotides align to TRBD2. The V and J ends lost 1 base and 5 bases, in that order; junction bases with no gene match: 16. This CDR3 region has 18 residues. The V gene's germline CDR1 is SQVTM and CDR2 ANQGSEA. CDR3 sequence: CSVEVSGRTRYGVETQYF. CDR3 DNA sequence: TGCAGCGTTGAAGTTAGCGGGAGGACTAGATACGGGGTCGAGACCCAGTACTTC.

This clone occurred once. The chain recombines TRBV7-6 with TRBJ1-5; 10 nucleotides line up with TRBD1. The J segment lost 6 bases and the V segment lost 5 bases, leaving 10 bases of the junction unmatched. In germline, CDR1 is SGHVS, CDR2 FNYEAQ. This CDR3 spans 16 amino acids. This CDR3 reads CASSPRQGAFLQPQHF. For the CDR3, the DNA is TGTGCCAGCAGCCCAAGACAGGGGGCGTTTCTTCAGCCCCAGCATTTT.

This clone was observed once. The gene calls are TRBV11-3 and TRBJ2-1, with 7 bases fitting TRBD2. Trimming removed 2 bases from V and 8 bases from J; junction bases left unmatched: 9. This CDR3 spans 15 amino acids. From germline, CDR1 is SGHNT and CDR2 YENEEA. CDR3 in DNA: TGTGCCAGCAGCTTAACGGGCGGGAGTGGGCATGAGCAGTTCTTC. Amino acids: CASSLTGGSGHEQFF.

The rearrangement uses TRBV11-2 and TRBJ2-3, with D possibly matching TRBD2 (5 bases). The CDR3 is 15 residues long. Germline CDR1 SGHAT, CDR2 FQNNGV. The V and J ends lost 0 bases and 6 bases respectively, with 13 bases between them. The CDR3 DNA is TGTGCCAGCAGCTTAGATGGGGATACGGGGGATACGCAGTATTTT. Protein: CASSLDGDTGDTQYF.

Written as DNA, the CDR3 is TGTGCCAGCAGTTACTCGCCGGGATCCTACAATGAGCAGTTCTTC. The encoded protein is CASSYSPGSYNEQFF. This rearrangement joins TRBV6-5 to TRBJ2-1; the D gene is possibly TRBD2 (5 bases). This CDR3 region has 15 residues. Germline CDR1 and CDR2: MNHEY and SVGAGI. Trimming left V 0 bases short and J 1 base short, with 7 bases between.

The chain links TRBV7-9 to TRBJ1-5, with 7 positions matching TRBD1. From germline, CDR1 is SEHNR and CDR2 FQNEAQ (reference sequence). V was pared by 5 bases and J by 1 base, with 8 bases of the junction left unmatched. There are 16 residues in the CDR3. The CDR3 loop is CASSEGDRASNQPQHF. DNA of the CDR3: TGTGCCAGCAGCGAAGGAGACAGGGCGAGCAATCAGCCCCAGCATTTT. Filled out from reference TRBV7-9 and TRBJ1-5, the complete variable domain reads DTGVSQNPRHKITKRGQNVTFRCDPISEHNRLYWYRQTLGQGPEFLTYFQNEAQLEKSRLLSDRFSAERPKGSFSTLEIQRTEQGDSAMYLCASSEGDRASNQPQHFGDGTRLSIL.

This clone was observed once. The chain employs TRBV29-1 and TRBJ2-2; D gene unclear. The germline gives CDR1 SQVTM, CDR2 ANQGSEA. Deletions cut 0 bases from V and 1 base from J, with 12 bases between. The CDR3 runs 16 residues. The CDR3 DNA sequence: TGCAGCGTTGAAGAACGTATATCGGGGAACACCGGGGAGCTGTTTTTT. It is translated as CSVEERISGNTGELFF.